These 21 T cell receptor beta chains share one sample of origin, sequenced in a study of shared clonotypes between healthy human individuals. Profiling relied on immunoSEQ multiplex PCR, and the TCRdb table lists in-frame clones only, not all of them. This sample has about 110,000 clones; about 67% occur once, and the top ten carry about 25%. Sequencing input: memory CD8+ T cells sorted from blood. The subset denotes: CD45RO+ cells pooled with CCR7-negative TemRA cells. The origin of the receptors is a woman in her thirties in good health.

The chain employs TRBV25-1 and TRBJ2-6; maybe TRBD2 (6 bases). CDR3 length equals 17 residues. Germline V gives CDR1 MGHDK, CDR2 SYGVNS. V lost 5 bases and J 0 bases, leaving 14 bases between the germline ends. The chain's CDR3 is CASSSEDGGSGANVLTF. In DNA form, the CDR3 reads TGTGCCAGCAGTTCCGAAGACGGGGGCTCTGGGGCCAACGTCCTGACTTTC. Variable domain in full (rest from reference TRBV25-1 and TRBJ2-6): EADIYQTPRYLVIGTGKKITLECSQTMGHDKMYWYQQDPGMELHLIHYSYGVNSTEKGDLSSESTVSRIRTEHFPLTLESARPSHTSQYLCASSSEDGGSGANVLTFGAGSRLTVL.

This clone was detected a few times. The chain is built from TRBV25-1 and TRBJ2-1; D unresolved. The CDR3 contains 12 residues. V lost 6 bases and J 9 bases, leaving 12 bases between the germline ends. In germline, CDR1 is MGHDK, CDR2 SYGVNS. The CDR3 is CASSLKGSEQFF. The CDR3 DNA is TGTGCCAGCAGCCTAAAGGGCAGTGAGCAGTTCTTC.

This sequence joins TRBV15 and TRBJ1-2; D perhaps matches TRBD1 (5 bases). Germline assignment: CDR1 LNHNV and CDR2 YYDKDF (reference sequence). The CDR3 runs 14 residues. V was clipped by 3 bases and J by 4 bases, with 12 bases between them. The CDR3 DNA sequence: TGTGCCACCAGCAGTGGGGGGAGGACCTATGGCTACACCTTC. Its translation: CATSSGGRTYGYTF.

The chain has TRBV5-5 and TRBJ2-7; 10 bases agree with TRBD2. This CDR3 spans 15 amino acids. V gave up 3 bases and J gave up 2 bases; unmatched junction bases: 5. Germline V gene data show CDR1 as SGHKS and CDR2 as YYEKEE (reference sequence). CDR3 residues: CASSSVAGGPYEQYF. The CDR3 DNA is TGTGCCAGCAGCTCCGTAGCGGGAGGACCCTACGAGCAGTACTTC.

The CDR3 spells CAVNRDRDNEQFF. CDR3 in DNA: TGTGCCGTCAACCGGGACAGGGACAATGAGCAGTTCTTC. The chain is built from TRBV10-3 and TRBJ2-1, with 9 bases fitting TRBD1. Trimming removed 11 bases from V and 5 bases from J; junction bases left unmatched: 7. CDR3 length: 13 residues. Germline loops: CDR1 ENHRY, CDR2 SYGVKD.

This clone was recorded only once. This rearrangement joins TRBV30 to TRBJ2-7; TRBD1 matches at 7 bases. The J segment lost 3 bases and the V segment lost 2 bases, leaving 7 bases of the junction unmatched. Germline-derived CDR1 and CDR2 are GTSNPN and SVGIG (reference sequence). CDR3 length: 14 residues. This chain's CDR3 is CAWSSTGIGYEQYF. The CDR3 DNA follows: TGTGCCTGGAGTTCGACAGGGATAGGCTACGAGCAGTACTTC. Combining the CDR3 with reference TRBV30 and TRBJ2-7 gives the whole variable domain SQTIHQWPATLVQPVGSPLSLECTVEGTSNPNLYWYRQAAGRGLQLLFYSVGIGQISSEVPQNLSASRPQDRQFILSSKKLLLSDSGFYLCAWSSTGIGYEQYFGPGTRLTVT.

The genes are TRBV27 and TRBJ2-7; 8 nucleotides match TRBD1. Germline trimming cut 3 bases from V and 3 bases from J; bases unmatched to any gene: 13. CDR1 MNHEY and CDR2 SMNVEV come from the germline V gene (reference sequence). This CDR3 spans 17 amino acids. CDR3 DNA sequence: TGTGCCAGCAGTTTCCGACACAACAGGGGGTCTAGCTACGAGCAGTACTTC. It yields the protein CASSFRHNRGSSYEQYF.

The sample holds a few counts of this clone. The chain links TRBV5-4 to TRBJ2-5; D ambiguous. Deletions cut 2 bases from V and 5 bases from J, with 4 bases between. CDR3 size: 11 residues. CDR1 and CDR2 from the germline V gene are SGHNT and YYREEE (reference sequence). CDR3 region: CASSFGETQYF. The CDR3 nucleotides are TGTGCCAGCAGCTTTGGGGAGACCCAGTACTTC.

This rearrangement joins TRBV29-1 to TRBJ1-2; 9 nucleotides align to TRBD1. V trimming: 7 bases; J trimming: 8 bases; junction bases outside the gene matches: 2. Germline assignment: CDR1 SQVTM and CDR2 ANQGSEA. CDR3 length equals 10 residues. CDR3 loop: CSAGTGGYTF. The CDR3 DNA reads TGCAGCGCTGGGACAGGGGGCTACACCTTC. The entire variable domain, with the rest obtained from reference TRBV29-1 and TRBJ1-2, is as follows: SAVISQKPSRDICQRGTSLTIQCQVDSQVTMMFWYRQQPGQSLTLIATANQGSEATYESGFVIDKFPISRPNLTFSTLTVSNMSPEDSSIYLCSAGTGGYTFGSGTRLTVV.

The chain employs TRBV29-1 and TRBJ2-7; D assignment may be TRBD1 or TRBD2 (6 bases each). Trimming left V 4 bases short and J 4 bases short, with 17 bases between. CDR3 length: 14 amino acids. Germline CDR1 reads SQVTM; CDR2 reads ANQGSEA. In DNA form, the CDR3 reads TGCAGCGTTGTAATCCCGCAGGGGAGGTACGAGCAGTACTTC. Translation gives CSVVIPQGRYEQYF.

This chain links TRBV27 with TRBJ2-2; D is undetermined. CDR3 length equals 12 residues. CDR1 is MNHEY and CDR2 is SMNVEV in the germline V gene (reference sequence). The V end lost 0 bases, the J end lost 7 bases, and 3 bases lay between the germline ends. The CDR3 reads CASSLSGGELFF. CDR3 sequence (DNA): TGTGCCAGCAGTTTATCGGGCGGGGAGCTGTTTTTT.

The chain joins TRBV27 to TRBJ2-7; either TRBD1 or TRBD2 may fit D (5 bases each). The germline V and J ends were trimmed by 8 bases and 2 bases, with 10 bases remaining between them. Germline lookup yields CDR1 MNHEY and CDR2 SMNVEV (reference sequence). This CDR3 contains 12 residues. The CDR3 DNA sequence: TGTGCCAGCCGGGACCAAGCCTACGAGCAGTACTTC. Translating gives CASRDQAYEQYF.

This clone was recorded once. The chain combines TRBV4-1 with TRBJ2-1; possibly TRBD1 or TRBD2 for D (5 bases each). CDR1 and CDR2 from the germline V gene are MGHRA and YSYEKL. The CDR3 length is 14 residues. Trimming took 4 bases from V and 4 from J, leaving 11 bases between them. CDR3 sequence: CASSLRDGYNEQFF. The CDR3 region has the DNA TGCGCCAGCAGCCTCCGGGACGGGTACAATGAGCAGTTCTTC.

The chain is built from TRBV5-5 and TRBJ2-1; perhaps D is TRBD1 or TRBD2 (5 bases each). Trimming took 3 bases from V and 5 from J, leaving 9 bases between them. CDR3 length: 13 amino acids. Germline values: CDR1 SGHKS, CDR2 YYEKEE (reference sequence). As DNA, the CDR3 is TGTGCCAGCAGCTGGGACGAAGACAATGAGCAGTTCTTC. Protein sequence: CASSWDEDNEQFF. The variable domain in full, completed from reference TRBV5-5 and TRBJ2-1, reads DAGVTQSPTHLIKTRGQQVTLRCSPISGHKSVSWYQQVLGQGPQFIFQYYEKEERGRGNFPDRFSARQFPNYSSELNVNALLLGDSALYLCASSWDEDNEQFFGPGTRLTVL.

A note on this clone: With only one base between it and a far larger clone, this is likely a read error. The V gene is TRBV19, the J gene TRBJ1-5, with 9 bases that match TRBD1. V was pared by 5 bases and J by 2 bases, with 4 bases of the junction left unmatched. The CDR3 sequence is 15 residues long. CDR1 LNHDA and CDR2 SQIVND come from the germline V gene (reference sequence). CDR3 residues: CASSVTGGGNQPQHF. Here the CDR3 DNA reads TGTGCCAGTAGTGTGACAGGGGGTGGCAATCAGCCCCAGCATTTT.

The CDR3 sequence: CASSLPPRVYGDEQFF. Here the CDR3 DNA reads TGTGCCAGCAGTCTACCACCTCGAGTCTACGGGGATGAGCAGTTCTTC. The genes are TRBV28 and TRBJ2-1, with a weak D call TRBD2 (5 bases). Trimming removed 5 bases from V and 8 bases from J, with 22 bases in between. The CDR3 is made up of 16 amino acids. CDR1 MDHEN and CDR2 SYDVKM come from the germline V gene.

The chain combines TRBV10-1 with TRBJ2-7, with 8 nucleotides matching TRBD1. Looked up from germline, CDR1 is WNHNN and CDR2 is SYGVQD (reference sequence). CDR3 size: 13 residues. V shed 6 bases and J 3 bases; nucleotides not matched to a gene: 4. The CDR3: CASSTGTGYEQYF. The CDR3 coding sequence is TGCGCCAGCAGCACCGGGACAGGCTACGAGCAGTACTTC.

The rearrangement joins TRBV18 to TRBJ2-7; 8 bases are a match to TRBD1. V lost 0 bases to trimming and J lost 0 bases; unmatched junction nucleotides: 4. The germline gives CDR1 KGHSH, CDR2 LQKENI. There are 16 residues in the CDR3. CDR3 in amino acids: CASSPPWTGISYEQYF. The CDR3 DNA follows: TGTGCCAGCTCACCACCGTGGACAGGGATCTCCTACGAGCAGTACTTC.

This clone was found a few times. This CDR3 is CASSGGTGGTEAFF. CDR3 coding DNA: TGTGCCAGCAGCGGTGGGACAGGGGGTACTGAAGCTTTCTTT. The V and J genes are TRBV5-4 and TRBJ1-1, with 11 bases identical to TRBD1. Germline V CDR1 and CDR2: SGHNT, YYREEE (reference sequence). V shed 4 bases and J 5 bases; nucleotides not matched to a gene: 4. CDR3 length: 14 amino acids.

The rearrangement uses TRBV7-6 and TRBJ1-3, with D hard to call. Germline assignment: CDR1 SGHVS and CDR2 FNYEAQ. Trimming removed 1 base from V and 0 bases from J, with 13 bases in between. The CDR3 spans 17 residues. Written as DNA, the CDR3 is TGTGCCAGCAGCTTAGGGGTGCCGGGCCGCTCTGGAAACACCATATATTTT. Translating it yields CASSLGVPGRSGNTIYF.

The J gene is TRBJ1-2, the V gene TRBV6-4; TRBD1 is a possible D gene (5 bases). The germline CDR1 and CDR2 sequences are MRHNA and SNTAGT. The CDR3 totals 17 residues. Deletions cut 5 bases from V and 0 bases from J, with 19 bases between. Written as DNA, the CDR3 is TGTGCCAGCAGTCCTCTTGACAGTGAGTCGGCTAACTATGGCTACACCTTC. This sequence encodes CASSPLDSESANYGYTF.